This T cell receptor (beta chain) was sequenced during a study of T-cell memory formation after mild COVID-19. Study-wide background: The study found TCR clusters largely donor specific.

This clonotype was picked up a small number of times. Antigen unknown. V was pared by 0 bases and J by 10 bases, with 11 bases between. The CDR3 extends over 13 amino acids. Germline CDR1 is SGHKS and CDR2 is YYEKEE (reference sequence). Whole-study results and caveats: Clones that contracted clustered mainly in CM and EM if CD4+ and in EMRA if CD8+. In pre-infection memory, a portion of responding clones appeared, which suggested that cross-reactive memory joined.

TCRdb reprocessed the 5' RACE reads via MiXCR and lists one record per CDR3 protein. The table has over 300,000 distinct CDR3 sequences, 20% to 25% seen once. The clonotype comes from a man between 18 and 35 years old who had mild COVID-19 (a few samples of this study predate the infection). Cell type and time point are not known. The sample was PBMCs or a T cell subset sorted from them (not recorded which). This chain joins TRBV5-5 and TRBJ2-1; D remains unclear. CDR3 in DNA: TGTGCCAGCAGCTTGGCCTGGGTTTCCGAGCAGTTCTTC. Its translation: CASSLAWVSEQFF.